This T cell receptor (beta chain) was sequenced in a study of human CD4 T cells and Enterobacteriaceae (TCRdb year 2020). With respect to the entire study: E. coli, K. pneumoniae, E. aerogenes, S. flexneri, S. sonnei, S. typhimurium and S. aureus were used as stimulating bacteria and were heat-inactivated after culture.

Paper-wide results and their limitations: Clonotypes shared across Enterobacteriaceae cultures made up about 25-49% of unique rearrangements but about 65-93% of templates; sharing with control bacteria was rare. Enterobacteriaceae-reactive repertoires co-clustered together and were polyclonal, yet held fewer clonotypes than S. aureus- or M. tuberculosis-reactive repertoires.

Including cysteine and phenylalanine, the CDR3 has 15 amino acids. The DNA shown is the 45-base CDR3, in frame from base 1. On this clone: No clone much larger than this one lies a single base away; base qualities are absent.

Proliferating activated T cells were FACS-sorted as CFSE-low CD25+ ICOS+ cells after 6-7 days. Sorted memory CD4+ T cells were CFSE-labeled and cultured at a 2:1 ratio with irradiated autologous monocytes pulsed with antigen. Memory CD4+ T cells were FACS-sorted on a FACSAria III to over 95% purity as all CD4+ cells other than CD45RA+CCR7+CD95- naive cells. Healthy donor blood was obtained from blood donation centers in Switzerland. Positive selection with CD4 and CD14 magnetic microbeads was used to enrich total CD4+ T cells and monocytes. CD8+, CD14+, CD16+, CD56+, CD19+ and CD25-bright cells were excluded before sorting. Heat inactivation of the bacteria was done at 60 degrees C for about two hours, with the bacteria added at about 2 particles per monocyte, while M. tuberculosis lysate was used at 2.5 to 3.5 ug/ml. Memory CD4+ T cells that proliferated and became CFSE-low after primary stimulation with Enterobacteriaceae or control bacteria had their TCR Vbeta genes sequenced. Analysis of each bacteria-reactive repertoire was performed in two to four different donors across two independent experiments. Isolation of peripheral blood mononuclear cells from donor blood was performed with Ficoll-Paque Plus.

Survey-level sequencing was performed on CFSE-low antigen-reactive cultures, with a detection sensitivity of one cell in 40,000. The QIAamp DNA Micro Kit was used to extract genomic DNA from cell pellets, and the quantity and purity of the genomic DNA were checked by spectrophotometry. Amplification of TCR Vbeta CDR3 regions was performed with the immunoSEQ multiplex PCR assay. The amplicons were sequenced on the Illumina HiSeq platform. Each retrieved sequence was 87 nucleotides long and included the CDR3 region. The authors processed their data as follows. A unique productive TCR Vbeta nucleotide sequence was defined as a clonotype and was quantified by productive template frequency from ImmunoSEQ Analyzer V3.0. Expanded clonotypes were defined using a threshold set at the top 5th percentile of each repertoire ranked by frequency. Repertoire overlap was calculated as Chao-Jaccard with the R package fossil and was visualized by nonmetric multidimensional scaling with the R package MASS. This is the immuneACCESS table as TCRdb keeps it, with only in-frame sequences that have V and J called. A part of the clones is gone; compared with another copy, unresolved V genes explain less than half, and the rest is unexplained. V and J calls and clone size are given by that table; D and trimming were obtained from the DNA. The sample table shows around 240 clones, and about 40% are seen once. The leading ten clones occupy approximately 65% of the sample.

This TCR derives from a human donor in good health. Recombination linked TRBV12-2 to TRBJ2-2; TRBD1 was called by the table and not checked on the DNA. TRBV12-2 is listed as a pseudogene. Sequences were obtained from bacteria-reactive CD4+ T cells grown in culture. The intended sense of this specimen's cell subset or site label: CFSE-low proliferating memory CD4 T cells sorted after in vitro stimulation with a heat-inactivated bacterium or M. tuberculosis lysate. The nucleotide sequence is TGTGCCAGCAGCCCACAACACCGGACAGGCGGGGAGCTGTTTTTT. This yields the protein CASSPQHRTGGELFF.